The present entry profiles one T cell receptor (beta chain) with its context. Its antigen is not identified. Profiling relied on immunoSEQ multiplex PCR, and the TCRdb table lists in-frame clones only, not all of them. This sample has more than 55,000 clones, with over 70% found just once. The data are from a study of OX40 agonist ivuxolimab in advanced cancers. The length of the CDR3 is 13 residues. The V end was cut by 5 bases, the J end by 8 bases, with 14 bases between. Germline V CDR1 and CDR2: MGHDK, SYGVNS. Study results and limitations: Among the lowest levels of clonal expansion were found in partial responders at 0.1-3.0 mg/kg.

The sequencing used CD4+ or CD8+ T cells sorted from blood, collected in a trial of the OX40 agonist ivuxolimab. This clonotype originated in an adult with an advanced solid tumor such as melanoma, head and neck, liver or kidney cancer. The chain has TRBV25-1 and TRBJ2-3, with D unclear. The CDR3, as DNA: TGTGCCAGCAGTCCTATCGAGGTGCGTACGCAGTATTTT. Translating gives CASSPIEVRTQYF.